This entry is about one T cell receptor beta chain. Its target antigen remains unknown. Per-base quality was not reported, and no clone a single base away is much larger than it. The data originate from a study of cytomegalovirus exposure and HLA in healthy donors (dated by TCRdb to the late 2010s). A note on the overall study: An earlier analysis of roughly 570 of the donors reported approximately 260 Gb of sequence data and 95 million to 120 million unique TCR beta sequences obtained from some 200 million T cells. Roughly 300 gigabases of sequencing data and 78 million or so unique TCR sequences were included in an early release covering several hundred HLA-typed donors. All discovery cohort repertoires had been generated on a single sequencing platform. The later analysis used no new phenotypic data to find candidate immune exposures, relying instead on TCR beta sequences and their occurrence across donors. A later genetic analysis used genome-wide SNP genotypes for about 55% of the 666 donors, treating that subset as a discovery cohort. An earlier analysis of several hundred of the donors applied high-throughput TCR beta sequencing to assess whether each TCR beta V gene segment acted as functional or pseudogenic. A later analysis re-examined previously published TCR beta repertoires from hundreds of donors and added high-resolution HLA genotyping to investigate patterns of TCR occurrence. The study aimed to test whether signatures of past pathogen exposure could be identified by cataloging public T cell receptors. Both class I and class II loci were covered by HLA typing, at four-digit resolution. In addition to the first cohort of 666 subjects, a separate validation cohort of approximately 130 different subjects was used. The number of typed donors differed by locus: about 629-630 for A, B, C, DRB1 and DQB1; approximately 520 for DQA1; 606 for DPA1; and 400 to 480 for DPB1. Of the roughly 400 genotyped donors, 65% to 90% fell in the genetic ancestry cluster associated with self-reported Caucasian donors. Donor age, sex, ethnicity and CMV serostatus were compiled together with the repertoire data. Roughly 5 DR-DQ haplotypes were handled as single units for association and clustering, since linkage in the cohort was strong. Among approximately 370 genotyped donors of the cohort, an average of roughly 230,000 unique TCR beta nucleotide sequences was sequenced per donor, of which approximately 19% were non-productive. The study profiled the T cell repertoires of approximately 700 subjects by immunosequencing and related them to cytomegalovirus serostatus. High-throughput TCR immunosequencing, statistical association of individual TCRs with disease status, and machine learning were combined to predict cytomegalovirus infection status. The paper's findings and limits, for the study overall: A later genetic analysis associated a missense DCLRE1C variant with V-gene and J-gene trimming of TCR beta chains, and an independent cohort replicated the association. According to a later analysis, parvovirus B19, influenza, CMV and Epstein-Barr virus appeared linked to several top co-occurrence clusters. Presence/absence analyses assumed roughly uniform sequencing depth across donors, an assumption that may not hold. In vitro tests confirmed that a few of the cytomegalovirus-associated TCR beta chains recognize cytomegalovirus antigens. The only immune exposure information available for the cohort was CMV serostatus. Because HLA typing was missing for some donors at each locus, association tests included only the typed subset. Strong co-occurrence of HLA alleles, especially DR and DQ, made assigning TCR associations to individual alleles difficult. A further reported finding was that TCR beta sequences accurately predicted the HLA-A and HLA-B alleles for most subjects in the first cohort. The earlier analysis of some 540 of the donors excluded some 15 rarely observed V segments, including chromosome 9 orphons, because counts were too low. The authors suggested that the approach could potentially be generalized to other disease states and immunological phenotypes. Cytomegalovirus status was reported to be diagnosed by the classifier with high specificity and sensitivity in both the original and validation cohorts. Most TCR sequences were seen in very few donors, while some public TCRs were found in many individuals. The study gave a list of 150 to 200 TCR beta chains associated with cytomegalovirus. Only TCR beta chains were sequenced in this cohort, and the absence of alpha or paired-chain data limited detectable features. A cluster of highly shared sequence variants was judged likely to be a technical artifact of the sequencing pipeline. According to a later genetic analysis, donors in an Asian-associated ancestry cluster had fewer N-insertions in productive TCRs than the roughly 670-donor mean. Broadly in line with IMGT annotations, most TCR beta V segments showed up in productive rearrangements about 87% or about 30% of the time in an earlier analysis of under 700 of the donors. According to a later analysis, TCR association rates differed among HLA loci, with DRB1 alleles showing the most associated TCRs and HLA-C alleles showing the fewest. In a later analysis, 15,000 to 20,000 TCR beta sequences were associated with specific HLA alleles at a false discovery rate of 0.05. Because the 87-base-pair reads could not distinguish some IMGT-functional V segments, including TRBV6-2 and TRBV6-3, those segments were excluded. Linkage disequilibrium might explain the correlated functional status among segregating V segments, but an unknown experimental factor could not be excluded. A later analysis found that most CMV-associated TCR beta chains appeared HLA-restricted, with HLA associations seemingly driven largely by CMV exposure. A later analysis found that HLA-associated TCR beta chains were more clonally expanded and had lower generation probabilities than equally common non-associated chains.

Library preparation employed the immunoSEQ multiplex PCR assay. For the multiplex PCR, a mixture combining 60 forward primers for TCR Vbeta segments and 13 reverse primers for TCR Jbeta segments was used. The CDR3 region of rearranged TCR beta genes was amplified from genomic DNA by a multiplex PCR assay. The Illumina HiSeq System was used to sequence the amplified TCR beta libraries as 87-base-pair reads. Per the original workflow: A later analysis tallied roughly 78 million unique TCR beta chains across the 666 repertoires, and around 12 million of those chains were shared by two or more donors. Raw reads were error-corrected and collapsed into unique sequences by a nearest-neighbor algorithm in which closely related sequences were merged to remove PCR and sequencing errors. To assign V, D and J gene segments, CDR3 sequences were aligned to IMGT reference sequences. For a sequence to be retained, at least a six-nucleotide match to both a V gene segment and a J gene segment was required. Rearrangements were called productive when the CDR3 lacked stop codons and stayed in frame with V and J; all others were non-productive. Following IMGT convention, CDR3 was defined as the stretch from the second conserved V-encoded cysteine to the conserved J-encoded phenylalanine. The earlier analysis of about 590 of the donors excluded sequences that lacked an unambiguous match to a single V gene segment. An earlier analysis of approximately 590 of the donors called V segments functional above 56.7% productive rearrangements and segregating when the between-donor standard deviation exceeded 5%. A statistical classification framework was built for diagnosing cytomegalovirus status from the catalog of TCR beta chain sequences. In a later analysis, V and J genes were assigned by comparing TCR nucleotide sequences against IMGT/GENE-DB human TR gene sequences. The TCRdist pipeline was used in a later analysis to assign CDR3 sequences and most-parsimonious VDJ recombination scenarios. In a later analysis, every TCR beta chain was defined by the combination of its CDR3 amino acid sequence and its V-gene family, and reads without a unique V-gene family were dropped. In a later analysis, a few hundred highly shared, low-generation-probability nucleotide sequences were removed to address suspected cross-contamination and a sequencing artifact. In a later analysis, a clonal expansion index was calculated for each public chain from normalized within-repertoire ranks of inferred template counts. A later analysis computed generation probabilities with a VDJ recombination model fitted to out-of-frame rearrangements, and checked the results against IGoR. Hypergeometric tests were used in a later analysis to score TCR-TCR, TCR-HLA and TCR-CMV co-occurrence, with a repertoire-size bias correction applied to the TCR pairs. False discovery rates were estimated in a later analysis by permuting HLA or CMV assignments 20 times. A later analysis grouped co-occurring TCRs with DBSCAN, adding TCRdist sequence similarity when clustering within HLA-allele-positive subsets. For co-occurrence clustering, repertoires with fewer than 30,000 or more than 120,000 public chains were excluded, along with a handful of repertoires with anomalous nucleotide sharing. Sourced from immuneACCESS, this table was stored by TCRdb with only in-frame sequences that have V and J called. A share of the clones is absent; for the studies checked, an unresolved V gene accounts for under half, and the remainder has no known explanation. The V and J calls and clone size come from that table; D and trimming were worked out from the DNA. The sample contains 150,000 to 200,000 clones, about 80% of them found a single time. Of the sample, about 2.3% is held by the ten largest clones.

The cohort consisted of 650 to 700 healthy bone marrow donors. All cohort members were sampled while nominally healthy, although unrecorded immune exposures were likely present. The donor tested CMV seronegative and was one of the 352 seronegative cohort members. Each donor provided a peripheral blood sample, and peripheral blood mononuclear cells were used for TCR beta sequencing. Genomic DNA extraction from the blood cell samples was performed with the Qiagen DNeasy Blood Extraction Kit. V is cut by 3 bases and J by 2 bases, and the space between the germline ends is 10 bases. Reading the germline V gene (reference sequence) gives CDR1 SEHNR and CDR2 FQNEAQ. The CDR3 runs 14 residues from the cysteine to the phenylalanine. Only CDR3 DNA remains: 42 bases, in frame from the first base.

The rearranged segments are TRBV7-9 and TRBJ2-5, with TRBD1 perhaps the D gene, on 5 matching bases. This TCR derives from a woman aged 45 to 65 in good health and CMV-seronegative. Material: PBMCs. The DNA sequence is given as TGTGCCAGCAGCTTCATAGGGGATCAAGAGACCCAGTACTTC. Translation gives CASSFIGDQETQYF.